One T cell receptor (beta chain) is described in this entry. Its antigen is not known. This sample is part of a study of regulatory T cells in long-lasting Graves disease. For the study at large: Disease was considered persistent Graves' disease after over 5 years of antithyroid drugs (with positive TSH receptor antibodies). Study results and limitations: Lower TCR diversity was seen in persistent Graves' patients than in newly diagnosed ones. Possibly, too few samples lowered accuracy.

CDR1 is SGHVS and CDR2 is FNYEAQ in the germline V gene. The CDR3 extends over 16 amino acids. Trimming at V came to 5 bases and at J to 3 bases, leaving 10 bases not matched to a gene. Both iRepertoire HTBI primers and Arm-PCR of CDR3 regions were used to build the TCR beta libraries. TCRdb reanalysed the multiplex PCR reads using MiXCR and keeps one entry per CDR3 protein. Among hundreds of thousands of distinct CDR3 sequences listed, under 25% were seen once. Time point of the sample: persistent/refractory GD, antithyroid drugs over 5 years with positive TRAb. Making the TCR library involved RNA that had been extracted from PBMCs. A peripheral blood sample, 8.5 to 9 milliliters in volume, was drawn into EDTA tubes.

This specimen was peripheral blood mononuclear cells (PBMCs), taken when the disease was refractory, from a patient treated with antithyroid drugs. The chain links TRBV7-6 to TRBJ1-2, with 9 nucleotides matching TRBD1. The clonotype originates from a female donor with Graves disease. CDR3: CASSLYTGGLDYGYTF. DNA for the CDR3: TGTGCCAGCAGCCTCTACACAGGGGGCTTGGACTATGGCTACACCTTC. The full variable domain, in which reference TRBV7-6 and TRBJ1-2 provide the parts outside the CDR3, is GAGVSQSPRYKVTKRGQDVALRCDPISGHVSLYWYRQALGQGPEFLTYFNYEAQQDKSGLPNDRFSAERPEGSISTLTIQRTEQRDSAMYRCASSLYTGGLDYGYTFGSGTRLTVV.